These 15 T cell receptor beta chains originate from one sample sequenced in a study of T cells after yellow fever vaccination (dated by TCRdb to between 2017 and 2020). Libraries were made using 5' RACE. The instrument was an Illumina HiSeq 2500. In TCRdb, the public reads were trimmed at Q25 with fastp and aligned with MiXCR, with productive beta chains retained. A single entry per CDR3 protein holds the most common genes and DNA from its merged rows. The sample data list around 500,000 distinct CDR3 sequences, and 20% to 25% of these were observed just once. The ten top clones hold 15% to 20% of the sample. Read against the paper, the sample's treatment or condition label means: live attenuated yellow fever vaccine strain. Material: PBMCs, obtained approximately 20 days after the first yellow fever vaccination. The source of these receptors is a man younger than 35 who received the YFV17D yellow fever vaccine.

This clonotype was seen a handful of times. The rearrangement joins TRBV5-1 to TRBJ2-5, with 16 positions matching TRBD2. Trimming cost V 3 bases and J 4 bases; bases outside gene matches: 6. Germline CDR1 is SGHRS and CDR2 is YFSETQ. The CDR3 spans 17 residues. The chain's CDR3 is CASSSPGLAGGRETQYF. The CDR3 DNA reads as TGCGCCAGCAGCTCCCCGGGACTAGCGGGGGGGCGAGAGACCCAGTACTTC.

This chain uses TRBV15 with TRBJ2-3; TRBD2 agrees at 9 bases. Germline-derived CDR1 and CDR2 are LNHNV and YYDKDF (reference sequence). The CDR3 extends over 16 amino acids. The V gene end was trimmed by 0 bases and the J gene end by 1 base; junction bases not matched to a gene: 2. CDR3 amino acids: CATSRDASGGTDTQYF. Written as DNA, the CDR3 is TGTGCCACCAGCAGAGATGCTAGCGGGGGCACAGATACGCAGTATTTT. The full variable domain, completed using reference TRBV15 and TRBJ2-3, is DAMVIQNPRYQVTQFGKPVTLSCSQTLNHNVMYWYQQKSSQAPKLLFHYYDKDFNNEADTPDNFQSRRPNTSFCFLDIRSPGLGDTAMYLCATSRDASGGTDTQYFGPGTRLTVL.

Only a few counts were recorded for this clonotype. This rearrangement joins TRBV20-1 to TRBJ2-7, with a weak D call TRBD1 (6 bases). CDR3 length: 14 residues. CDR1 and CDR2 (germline): DFQATT, SNEGSKA (reference sequence). V was pared by 4 bases and J by 6 bases, with 19 bases between. The CDR3 sequence is CSAMPADSRFEQYV. The CDR3 nucleotides read TGCAGTGCTATGCCCGCGGACAGTCGGTTCGAGCAGTACGTC.

In its sample, this clonotype was seen many times. The chain joins TRBV7-2 to TRBJ1-2; D is ambiguous. V was cut by 1 base and J by 8 bases, with 26 bases left in between. This CDR3 spans 18 amino acids. CDR1 SGHTA and CDR2 FQGNSA come from the germline V gene. The CDR3 is CASSLGPAIIPPSKGYTF. CDR3 nucleotides: TGTGCCAGCAGCTTAGGGCCAGCCATTATCCCTCCCTCTAAGGGCTACACCTTC.

The chain links TRBV11-1 to TRBJ1-2; TRBD1 aligns across 11 bases. This CDR3 is built from 21 residues. Trimming at V came to 1 base and at J to 2 bases, leaving 18 bases not matched to a gene. Germline loops: CDR1 SGHAT, CDR2 FQDESV (reference sequence). CDR3 sequence (DNA): TGTGCCAGCAGCTTAGTGGTCTTGATGTGGGGACAGGGGGATCGAAACTATGGCTACACCTTC. Protein sequence: CASSLVVLMWGQGDRNYGYTF.

This clonotype was seen only a few times. CDR3 sequence (DNA): TGTGCCAGCAGTTTAGAGGGCACATACAACCCACAGGGTATGGGCGGGGAGCTGTTTTTT. Its translation: CASSLEGTYNPQGMGGELFF. The V and J genes are TRBV27 and TRBJ2-2; D is perhaps TRBD1 (6 bases). The V end was cut by 2 bases, the J end by 7 bases, with 29 bases between. CDR1 is MNHEY, CDR2 SMNVEV, per germline (reference sequence). CDR3 size: 20 residues.

The rearrangement links TRBV6-2 or TRBV6-3 to TRBJ2-5, with TRBD1 as a possible D gene (5 bases). Germline V CDR1 and CDR2: MNHEY, SVGEGT. The V and J ends lost 7 bases and 3 bases respectively, with 12 bases between them. The CDR3 length is 13 residues. The CDR3 sequence is CASIRQNKETQYF. CDR3 DNA sequence: TGTGCCAGCATTCGACAGAATAAAGAGACCCAGTACTTC.

There are a few counts of this clonotype. CDR3 nucleotides: TGTGCCAGCAGCCGAACCGGGACAGGGGACTCTTGCACCTTC. Protein sequence: CASSRTGTGDSCTF. The V and J genes are TRBV12-3 or TRBV12-4 and TRBJ1-2; 10 positions match TRBD1. V was clipped by 6 bases and J by 13 bases; unmatched bases: 14. This CDR3 contains 14 residues.

In this sample, this clonotype turned up once. This chain connects TRBV15 to TRBJ1-6; no definite D call. With 0 bases removed from V and 3 bases from J, the gap between germline ends came to 9 bases. The CDR3 spans 16 residues. The germline gives CDR1 LNHNV, CDR2 YYDKDF (reference sequence). The DNA of the CDR3 is TGTGCCACCAGCAGAGATCCCTCAAGCTATAATTCACCCCTCCACTTT. Its translation is CATSRDPSSYNSPLHF.

This clonotype was seen more than once but under ten times. The V and J genes are TRBV10-3 and TRBJ2-7, with D tentatively TRBD1 or TRBD2 (5 bases each). V gave up 8 bases and J gave up 0 bases, with 17 bases separating them. From germline, CDR1 is ENHRY and CDR2 SYGVKD. This CDR3 has 15 residues. Written as DNA, the CDR3 is TGTGCCATCTCCCCGGGACCCCAAAACTCCTACGAGCAGTACGTC. Protein: CAISPGPQNSYEQYV.

This clonotype was detected many times. The rearrangement links TRBV28 to TRBJ1-2; D is uncertain. V was pared by 5 bases and J by 7 bases, with 11 bases between. The CDR3 runs 12 residues. The V gene's germline CDR1 is MDHEN and CDR2 SYDVKM. CDR3 in amino acids: CASSVSGSGYTF. The CDR3 coding sequence is TGTGCCAGCAGTGTCTCAGGATCTGGCTACACCTTC.

This clonotype was seen a handful of times. The chain joins TRBV27 to TRBJ2-7, with TRBD1 identical over 8 bases. Per the germline V gene, CDR1 is MNHEY and CDR2 is SMNVEV (reference sequence). V shed 3 bases, J shed 6 bases, and the junction held 4 bases outside the gene matches. CDR3 size: 13 residues. The CDR3 nucleotides read TGTGCCAGCAGTTTGGACAGGGCCCTCGAGCAGTACTTC. This translates into CASSLDRALEQYF.

The chain links TRBV6-2 or TRBV6-3 to TRBJ2-4, with D perhaps being TRBD1 or TRBD2 (5 bases each). This CDR3 is 13 amino acids long. Between the trimmed V and J ends, which lost 6 bases and 4 bases, there was a span of 10 bases. Germline CDR1 reads MNHEY; CDR2 reads SVGEGT. The CDR3 loop is CASRPGRKNIQYF. DNA of the CDR3: TGTGCCAGCAGACCGGGACGGAAAAACATTCAGTACTTC.

This clonotype was detected a few times. V is TRBV5-1 and J is TRBJ2-2, with 7 bases matching TRBD2. J was trimmed by 3 bases and V by 1 base; bases with no gene match: 3. The CDR3 has 15 residues. Germline V gene lookup returns CDR1 SGHRS and CDR2 YFSETQ. The CDR3 sequence: CASSLYAGDTGELFF. The CDR3 nucleotides read TGCGCCAGCAGCTTGTACGCGGGGGACACCGGGGAGCTGTTTTTT.

This clonotype was seen only a few times. This sequence joins TRBV28 and TRBJ2-1; a weak D match, TRBD2 (6 bases). Trimming took off 3 bases at V and 14 bases at J, with 11 bases between the two ends. The CDR3 totals 11 residues. Germline V gene data show CDR1 as MDHEN and CDR2 as SYDVKM. This chain's CDR3 is CASSLGGAKFF. The CDR3 nucleotides are TGTGCCAGCAGTTTGGGCGGGGCCAAGTTCTTC.